The T cell receptor (beta chain) under discussion was sequenced for a study of T cells after yellow fever vaccination. Many counts were recorded for this clonotype. Germline CDR1 is SEHNR and CDR2 is FQNEAQ (reference sequence). Trimming pared 5 bases from V and 2 bases from J, leaving 10 bases between. The CDR3 totals 13 residues. TCRdb reprocessed the 5' RACE reads via MiXCR and lists one record per CDR3 protein. This table has 100,000 or so distinct CDR3 sequences, 8% to 10% appearing once. The source of this sequence is a man between 18 and 35 years old who received the YFV17D yellow fever vaccine. The specimen comprised CD8+ T cells not binding an NS4B(214-222) dextramer, sorted from PBMCs, sampled approximately 15 days after the first yellow fever vaccination. This rearrangement joins TRBV7-9 to TRBJ2-7; D ambiguous. The CDR3 DNA reads TGTGCCAGCAGCGGACGCTCGACCTACGAGCAGTACGTC. Translation: CASSGRSTYEQYV.